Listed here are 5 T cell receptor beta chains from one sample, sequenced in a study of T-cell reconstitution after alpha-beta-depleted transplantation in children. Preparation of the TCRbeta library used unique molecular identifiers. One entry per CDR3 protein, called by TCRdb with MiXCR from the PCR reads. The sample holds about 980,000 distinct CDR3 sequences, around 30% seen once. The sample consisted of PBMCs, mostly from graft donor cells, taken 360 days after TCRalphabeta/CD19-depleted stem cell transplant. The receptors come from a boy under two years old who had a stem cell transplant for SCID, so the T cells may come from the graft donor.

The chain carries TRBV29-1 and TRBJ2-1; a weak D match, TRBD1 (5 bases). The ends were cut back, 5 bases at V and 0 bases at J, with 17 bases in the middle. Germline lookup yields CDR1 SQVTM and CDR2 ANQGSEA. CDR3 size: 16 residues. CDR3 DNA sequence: TGCAGCGTTTCTAAACACAGGTACCTCTCCTACAATGAGCAGTTCTTC. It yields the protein CSVSKHRYLSYNEQFF.

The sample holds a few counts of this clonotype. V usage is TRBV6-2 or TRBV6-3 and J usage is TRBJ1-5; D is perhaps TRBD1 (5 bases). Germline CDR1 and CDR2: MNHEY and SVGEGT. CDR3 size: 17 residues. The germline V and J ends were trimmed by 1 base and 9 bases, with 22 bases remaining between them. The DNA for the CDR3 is TGTGCCAGCAGTTACTATCAGCCGGGACGCCCCGGTTCGCCCCAGCATTTT. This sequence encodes CASSYYQPGRPGSPQHF.

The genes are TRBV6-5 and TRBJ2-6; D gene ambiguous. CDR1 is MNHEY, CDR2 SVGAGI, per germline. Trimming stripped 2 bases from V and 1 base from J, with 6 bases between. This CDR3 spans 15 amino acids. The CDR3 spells CASSYPKSGANVLTF. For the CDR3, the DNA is TGTGCCAGCAGTTACCCCAAGTCTGGGGCCAACGTCCTGACTTTC.

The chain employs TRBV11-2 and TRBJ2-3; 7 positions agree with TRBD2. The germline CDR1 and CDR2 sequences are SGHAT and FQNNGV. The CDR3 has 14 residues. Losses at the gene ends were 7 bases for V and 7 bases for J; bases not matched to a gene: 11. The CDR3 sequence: CASTPGGGQNTQYF. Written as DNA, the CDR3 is TGTGCCAGCACTCCCGGCGGGGGTCAAAATACGCAGTATTTT. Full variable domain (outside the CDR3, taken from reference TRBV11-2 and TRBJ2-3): EAGVAQSPRYKIIEKRQSVAFWCNPISGHATLYWYQQILGQGPKLLIQFQNNGVVDDSQLPKDRFSAERLKGVDSTLKIQPAKLEDSAVYLCASTPGGGQNTQYFGPGTRLTVL.

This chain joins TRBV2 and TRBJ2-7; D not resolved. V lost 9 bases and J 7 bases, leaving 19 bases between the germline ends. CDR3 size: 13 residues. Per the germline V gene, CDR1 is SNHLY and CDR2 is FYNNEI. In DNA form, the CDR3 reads TGTGCCAGTGGAGCCAGGAAGACTTTGGAGCAGTACTTC. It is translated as CASGARKTLEQYF.